The clone carrying this T cell receptor (beta chain) was detected only once. CD8 cells classed as naive were CD45RO-negative and positively selected for CCR7, excluding terminally differentiated effector memory CD45RA+ cells. The sample comes from a study of shared clonotypes between healthy human individuals. CDR3 size: 16 residues. Assay: immunoSEQ multiplex PCR; the TCRdb copy retains only in-frame clones and omits some. The sample holds millions of clones; 85% to 95% are singletons and the top ten take about 1.5%. This TCR came from a young man in good health. Some clones in this sample may be carry-over from other donors' samples. The sample was naive CD8+ T cells from PBMCs. This chain connects TRBV21-1 to TRBJ2-2; the table assigns TRBD2, which was not confirmed against the DNA. TRBV21-1 is labeled a pseudogene. CDR3 loop: CASSDTGGRGTGELFF. CDR3 sequence (DNA): TGTGCCAGCAGCGACACGGGGGGGAGAGGCACCGGGGAGCTGTTTTTT.